The next 2 T cell receptor beta chains were all read from a single sample in a study of identical twins. Using its own MiXCR run on the 5' RACE reads, TCRdb lists one record per CDR3 protein. The sample lists fewer than 350,000 distinct CDR3 sequences, about 8.1% occurring once. These data were likewise used in another study, on yellow fever vaccine responses in identical twins.

The sample was memory (CD45RO+) T cells sorted from blood. These receptor sequences come from a woman aged 18-35 years in good health.

This clonotype has a handful of counts. The chain couples TRBV2 to TRBJ2-4; perhaps D is TRBD1 or TRBD2 (5 bases each). From germline, CDR1 is SNHLY and CDR2 FYNNEI. V was pared by 8 bases and J by 4 bases, with 15 bases between. The CDR3 spans 14 residues. The DNA of the CDR3 is TGTGCCAGCGGATCCATCGGGGCAAAAAACATTCAGTACTTC. As protein: CASGSIGAKNIQYF.

This chain uses TRBV12-3 or TRBV12-4 with TRBJ2-7, with TRBD2 matching 11 bases. J lost 6 bases, V lost 6 bases, and 10 bases had no gene match. This CDR3 is built from 15 residues. The CDR3 DNA reads as TGTGCCAGCAGCACCAACACCGGGACTAGCGGCGAGCAGTACTTC. This codes for CASSTNTGTSGEQYF.